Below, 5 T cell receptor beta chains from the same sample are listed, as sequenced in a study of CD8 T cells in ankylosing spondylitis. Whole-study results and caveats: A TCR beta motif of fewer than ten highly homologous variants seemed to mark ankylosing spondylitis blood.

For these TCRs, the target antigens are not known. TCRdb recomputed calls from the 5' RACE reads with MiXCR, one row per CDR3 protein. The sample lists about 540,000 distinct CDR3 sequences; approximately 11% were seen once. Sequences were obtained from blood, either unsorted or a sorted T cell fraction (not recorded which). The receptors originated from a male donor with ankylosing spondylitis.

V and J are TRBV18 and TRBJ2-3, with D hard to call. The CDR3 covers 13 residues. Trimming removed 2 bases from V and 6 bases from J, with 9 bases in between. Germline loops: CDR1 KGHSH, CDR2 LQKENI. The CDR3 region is CASSPRALDTQYF. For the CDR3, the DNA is TGTGCCAGCTCACCAAGGGCCCTGGATACGCAGTATTTT.

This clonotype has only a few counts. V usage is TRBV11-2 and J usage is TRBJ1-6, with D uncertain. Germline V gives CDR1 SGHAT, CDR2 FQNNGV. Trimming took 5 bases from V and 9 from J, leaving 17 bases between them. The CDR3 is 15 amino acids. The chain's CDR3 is CASSDPRTGVSPLHF. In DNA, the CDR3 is TGTGCCAGCAGCGACCCCCGGACTGGGGTTTCACCCCTCCACTTT.

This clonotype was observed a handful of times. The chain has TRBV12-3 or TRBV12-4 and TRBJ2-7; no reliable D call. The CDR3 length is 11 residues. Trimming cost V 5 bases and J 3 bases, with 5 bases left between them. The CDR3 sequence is CASSKGYEQYV. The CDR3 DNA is TGTGCCAGCAGTAAGGGCTACGAGCAGTACGTC.

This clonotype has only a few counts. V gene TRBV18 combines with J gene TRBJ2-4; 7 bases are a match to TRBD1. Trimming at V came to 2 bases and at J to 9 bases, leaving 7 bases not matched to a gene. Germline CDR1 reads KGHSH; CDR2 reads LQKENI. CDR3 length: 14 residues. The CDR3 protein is CASSPKGARGIQYF. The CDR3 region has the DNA TGTGCCAGCTCACCAAAGGGGGCCAGGGGCATTCAGTACTTC.

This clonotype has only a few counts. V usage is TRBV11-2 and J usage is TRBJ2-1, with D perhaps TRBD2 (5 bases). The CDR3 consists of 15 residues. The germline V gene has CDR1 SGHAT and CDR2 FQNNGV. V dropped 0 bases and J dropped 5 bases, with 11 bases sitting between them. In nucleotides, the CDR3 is TGTGCCAGCAGCTTAGAGGGAGTTGTCAACAATGAGCAGTTCTTC. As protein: CASSLEGVVNNEQFF. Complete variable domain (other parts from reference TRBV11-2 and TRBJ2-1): EAGVAQSPRYKIIEKRQSVAFWCNPISGHATLYWYQQILGQGPKLLIQFQNNGVVDDSQLPKDRFSAERLKGVDSTLKIQPAKLEDSAVYLCASSLEGVVNNEQFFGPGTRLTVL.